The next 28 T cell receptor beta chains were all read from a single sample in a study of cytomegalovirus exposure and HLA in healthy donors. Primers included in the PCR were 60 Vbeta and 13 Jbeta primers. Generated by immunoSEQ multiplex PCR, the TCRdb table keeps only in-frame clones and is missing some. The sample contains nearly 300,000 clones, 70% to 90% of which appear only once. Sequenced material: PBMCs. The receptors shown here come from a man in his forties or fifties in good health and CMV-seropositive.

This chain joins TRBV27 and TRBJ2-5; 8 bases fit TRBD2. This CDR3 is 16 amino acids long. J lost 1 base, V lost 3 bases, and 7 bases had no gene match. CDR1 MNHEY and CDR2 SMNVEV come from the germline V gene (reference sequence). For the CDR3, the DNA is TGTGCCAGCAGTTTCTTGGGCGGGAGGTTCCAAGAGACCCAGTACTTC. This sequence encodes CASSFLGGRFQETQYF.

This sequence joins TRBV28 and TRBJ2-5; 11 bases agree with TRBD1. J was trimmed by 4 bases and V by 5 bases; bases with no gene match: 12. Per the germline V gene, CDR1 is MDHEN and CDR2 is SYDVKM. The CDR3 contains 17 residues. In DNA, the CDR3 is TGTGCCAGCAGTCGTCTACTTGGACAGGGGGCTGGAGAGACCCAGTACTTC. The encoded protein is CASSRLLGQGAGETQYF. The variable domain in full, completed from reference TRBV28 and TRBJ2-5, reads DVKVTQSSRYLVKRTGEKVFLECVQDMDHENMFWYRQDPGLGLRLIYFSYDVKMKEKGDIPEGYSVSREKKERFSLILESASTNQTSMYLCASSRLLGQGAGETQYFGPGTRLLVL.

J is TRBJ1-5 and V is TRBV28; D possibly corresponds to TRBD1 (5 bases). CDR1 MDHEN and CDR2 SYDVKM come from the germline V gene. Trimming left V 5 bases short and J 2 bases short, with 19 bases between. This CDR3 contains 17 residues. CDR3 nucleotides: TGTGCCAGCAGTCCCCCATGGCAGGGTGAAGGCAATCAGCCCCAGCATTTT. Encoded protein: CASSPPWQGEGNQPQHF.

This clone appeared a few times. The chain employs TRBV4-3 and TRBJ2-7; possibly TRBD2 for D (5 bases). Trimming cost V 3 bases and J 7 bases, with 13 bases left between them. The length of the CDR3 is 13 residues. Germline values: CDR1 LGHNA, CDR2 YSLEER. CDR3 coding DNA: TGCGCCAGCAGCCAGAACCCGTCGGGGGAGCAGTACTTC. This gives the protein CASSQNPSGEQYF.

This clone has only one observation. This chain joins TRBV6-8 and TRBJ1-2; D remains unclear. CDR1 and CDR2 from the germline V gene are MNHGY and SAAAGT. With 8 bases removed from V and 5 bases from J, the gap between germline ends came to 24 bases. CDR3 length equals 16 residues. The CDR3 loop reads CASPGGGPLPGYGYTF. CDR3 bases: TGTGCCAGCCCGGGAGGAGGGCCTCTCCCTGGGTATGGCTACACCTTC.

The rearrangement links TRBV5-1 to TRBJ2-1; 7 bases fit TRBD2. J lost 4 bases, V lost 7 bases, and 11 bases had no gene match. This CDR3 comprises 15 residues. The germline gives CDR1 SGHRS, CDR2 YFSETQ. CDR3 coding DNA: TGCGCCAGCCAGTCGGCTAGCGGCTATTACAATGAGCAGTTCTTC. Translated: CASQSASGYYNEQFF.

This chain links TRBV11-3 with TRBJ2-1; perhaps TRBD2 as D (6 bases). The CDR3 spans 14 residues. V lost 3 bases, J lost 5 bases, and 11 bases lay in between. CDR1 is SGHNT, CDR2 YENEEA, per germline. The CDR3 DNA is TGTGCCAGCAGCTTGGGCGGGGCCCACAATGAGCAGTTCTTC. Its translation is CASSLGGAHNEQFF.

This clone was counted a single time. The chain carries TRBV18 and TRBJ2-1; TRBD2 matches 8 bases. The junction had 1 base not matched to a gene; V was cut back by 3 bases and J by 0 bases. Germline CDR1 is KGHSH and CDR2 is LQKENI. CDR3 length: 15 amino acids. Written as DNA, the CDR3 is TGTGCCAGCTCACCCCTAGCGGGCTCCTACAATGAGCAGTTCTTC. Protein product: CASSPLAGSYNEQFF.

The CDR3 spells CVSRGSVGELFF. For the CDR3, the DNA is TGCGTCAGTCGCGGGTCTGTCGGGGAGCTGTTTTTT. The chain joins TRBV29-1 to TRBJ2-2, with D perhaps matching TRBD2 (5 bases). The germline gives CDR1 SQVTM, CDR2 ANQGSEA. The CDR3 totals 12 residues.

This rearrangement joins TRBV4-1 to TRBJ2-3; D perhaps matches TRBD2 (6 bases). With 5 bases removed from V and 3 bases from J, the gap between germline ends came to 15 bases. The CDR3 loop spans 15 amino acids. Germline CDR1 reads MGHRA; CDR2 reads YSYEKL. CDR3 coding DNA: TGCGCCAGCAGCTGGGAGACTAGGGTGACAGATACGCAGTATTTT. Protein sequence: CASSWETRVTDTQYF.

This clone was seen just once. V is TRBV28 and J is TRBJ2-5, with TRBD1 identical over 9 bases. CDR1 and CDR2 (germline): MDHEN, SYDVKM. V trimming: 5 bases; J trimming: 5 bases; junction bases outside the gene matches: 6. This CDR3 has 14 amino acids. The CDR3 DNA reads TGTGCCAGCAGTAGTACAGGGGGCGGGGAGACCCAGTACTTC. This codes for CASSSTGGGETQYF.

This clone occurred once. The chain combines TRBV28 with TRBJ1-4, with 7 bases fitting TRBD1. This CDR3 has 15 residues. Germline V CDR1 and CDR2: MDHEN, SYDVKM. V was pared by 4 bases and J by 5 bases, with 7 bases of the junction left unmatched. CDR3 sequence: CASSYPDRSNEKLFF. In nucleotides, the CDR3 is TGTGCCAGCAGTTATCCGGACAGGTCGAATGAAAAACTGTTTTTT.

V usage is TRBV4-1 and J usage is TRBJ2-3, with D tentatively TRBD2 (6 bases). Germline lookup yields CDR1 MGHRA and CDR2 YSYEKL. The CDR3 extends over 16 amino acids. V lost 0 bases and J lost 4, with 14 bases in between. The CDR3 DNA reads TGCGCCAGCAGCCAAGATCGGGCGGGACGGGCAGATACGCAGTATTTT. Translating it yields CASSQDRAGRADTQYF.

Here the CDR3 reads CASSAASGRTDTQYF. The CDR3 DNA is TGTGCCAGCAGTGCGGCTAGCGGTCGCACAGATACGCAGTATTTT. The chain couples TRBV7-2 to TRBJ2-3; 7 bases agree with TRBD2. CDR1 is SGHTA and CDR2 is FQGNSA in the germline V gene. This CDR3 has 15 amino acids. V lost 6 bases and J lost 1; bases outside the gene matches: 7.

V and J are TRBV19 and TRBJ2-2, with 8 bases that match TRBD1. The V and J ends lost 7 bases and 1 base, in that order; junction bases with no gene match: 8. The CDR3 loop spans 16 amino acids. Germline values: CDR1 LNHDA, CDR2 SQIVND (reference sequence). The DNA of the CDR3 is TGTGCCAGTACATTGAGGACAGGGCTGAACACCGGGGAGCTGTTTTTT. Translating it yields CASTLRTGLNTGELFF.

The rearrangement links TRBV19 to TRBJ1-5; possible D gene TRBD1, 6 bases. V was pared by 7 bases and J by 3 bases, with 13 bases between. The CDR3 loop spans 14 amino acids. Germline CDR1 reads LNHDA; CDR2 reads SQIVND (reference sequence). CDR3 DNA sequence: TGTGCCAGTACCATTCGGACAGTCAATCAGCCCCAGCATTTT. Its protein is CASTIRTVNQPQHF.

The chain employs TRBV28 and TRBJ2-7; 9 nucleotides line up with TRBD1. Germline V gene sequence: CDR1 MDHEN, CDR2 SYDVKM. The CDR3 totals 15 residues. With 8 bases clipped from V and 9 bases from J, the junction kept 17 bases outside the gene matches. CDR3 in amino acids: CASAFWGTGSNGQYF. The DNA for the CDR3 is TGTGCCAGCGCTTTCTGGGGGACAGGGTCGAACGGGCAGTACTTC.

As DNA, the CDR3 is TGTGCCAGCAGCCCCGTCGGCAATGAGCAGTTCTTC. Translating it yields CASSPVGNEQFF. This chain links TRBV5-6 with TRBJ2-1; D call uncertain. Germline loops: CDR1 SGHDT, CDR2 YYEEEE. The ends were cut back, 4 bases at V and 6 bases at J, with 8 bases in the middle. CDR3 length equals 12 residues.

This chain joins TRBV5-1 and TRBJ2-5; 13 bases are shared with TRBD2. J was trimmed by 1 base and V by 4 bases; bases with no gene match: 7. CDR1 and CDR2 from the germline V gene are SGHRS and YFSETQ. This CDR3 is 17 amino acids long. CDR3 sequence: CASSLMTSGRPQETQYF. The CDR3 region has the DNA TGCGCCAGCAGCCTGATGACTAGCGGGAGGCCCCAAGAGACCCAGTACTTC.

This clone showed up just a few times. V and J are TRBV7-6 and TRBJ1-1; TRBD1 might be the D (6 bases). The CDR3 spans 15 residues. Deletions cut 5 bases from V and 1 base from J, with 14 bases between. The V gene's germline CDR1 is SGHVS and CDR2 FNYEAQ. CDR3 DNA sequence: TGTGCCAGCAGCAGAGGGGGAATAAAGAACACTGAAGCTTTCTTT. Its protein product is CASSRGGIKNTEAFF.

The chain carries TRBV5-1 and TRBJ2-3, with 7 bases aligning to TRBD1. Germline V gene sequence: CDR1 SGHRS, CDR2 YFSETQ. J lost 1 base, V lost 3 bases, and 5 bases had no gene match. The CDR3 runs 15 residues. Here the CDR3 reads CASSSGGLGTDTQYF. The CDR3 region has the DNA TGCGCCAGCAGCTCAGGGGGTTTGGGCACAGATACGCAGTATTTT.

The rearrangement links TRBV28 to TRBJ2-5; perhaps TRBD2 as D (5 bases). The CDR3 spans 13 residues. V was clipped by 10 bases and J by 2 bases, with 14 bases between them. Germline lookup yields CDR1 MDHEN and CDR2 SYDVKM. The CDR3 reads CATTSGIQETQYF. For the CDR3, the DNA is TGTGCCACGACCTCGGGGATTCAAGAGACCCAGTACTTC.

V and J are TRBV6-4 and TRBJ1-1; maybe TRBD1 (5 bases). Trimming cost V 6 bases and J 5 bases, with 13 bases left between them. The germline CDR1 and CDR2 sequences are MRHNA and SNTAGT. There are 13 residues in the CDR3. Here the CDR3 reads CASSIQGGTEAFF. DNA of the CDR3: TGTGCCAGCAGCATCCAGGGAGGAACTGAAGCTTTCTTT.

This chain joins TRBV2 and TRBJ2-5; D may be TRBD1 (6 bases). The germline V and J ends were trimmed by 6 bases and 5 bases, with 19 bases remaining between them. From germline, CDR1 is SNHLY and CDR2 FYNNEI. The CDR3 loop spans 15 amino acids. In DNA form, the CDR3 reads TGTGCCAGCAGGGCGAGGGACATTTTCAGCGAGACCCAGTACTTC. Amino acid sequence: CASRARDIFSETQYF.

The gene calls are TRBV11-3 and TRBJ2-7, with unresolved D. The CDR3 is 13 residues long. Trimming removed 5 bases at V and 2 bases at J, with 10 bases between. Germline CDR1 reads SGHNT; CDR2 reads YENEEA. The CDR3 DNA is TGTGCCAGCAGCCGTTCTAACCCCTACGAGCAGTACTTC. Residues: CASSRSNPYEQYF.

The V call is TRBV29-1, the J call TRBJ2-7; 8 nucleotides align to TRBD1. This CDR3 contains 13 residues. Unmatched junction bases numbered 6, after V lost 6 bases and J lost 2 bases. The germline gives CDR1 SQVTM, CDR2 ANQGSEA. CDR3 in amino acids: CSVAGQVPYEQYF. Written as DNA, the CDR3 is TGCAGCGTCGCGGGACAGGTTCCCTACGAGCAGTACTTC.

This clone was recorded a few times. The gene calls are TRBV9 and TRBJ1-4; D is possibly TRBD1 (5 bases). This CDR3 has 15 residues. Trimming left V 0 bases short and J 0 bases short, with 6 bases between. Germline V CDR1 and CDR2: SGDLS, YYNGEE. This CDR3 reads CASSVEGTTNEKLFF. The CDR3 bases are TGTGCCAGCAGCGTAGAGGGGACAACTAATGAAAAACTGTTTTTT.

This clone appeared once. The chain carries TRBV10-3 and TRBJ2-3; D is unresolved. The length of the CDR3 is 14 residues. The germline CDR1 and CDR2 sequences are ENHRY and SYGVKD. Trimming left V 6 bases short and J 0 bases short, with 10 bases between. The CDR3 protein is CAISEPTSTDTQYF. CDR3 sequence (DNA): TGTGCCATCAGCGAACCCACTAGCACAGATACGCAGTATTTT.